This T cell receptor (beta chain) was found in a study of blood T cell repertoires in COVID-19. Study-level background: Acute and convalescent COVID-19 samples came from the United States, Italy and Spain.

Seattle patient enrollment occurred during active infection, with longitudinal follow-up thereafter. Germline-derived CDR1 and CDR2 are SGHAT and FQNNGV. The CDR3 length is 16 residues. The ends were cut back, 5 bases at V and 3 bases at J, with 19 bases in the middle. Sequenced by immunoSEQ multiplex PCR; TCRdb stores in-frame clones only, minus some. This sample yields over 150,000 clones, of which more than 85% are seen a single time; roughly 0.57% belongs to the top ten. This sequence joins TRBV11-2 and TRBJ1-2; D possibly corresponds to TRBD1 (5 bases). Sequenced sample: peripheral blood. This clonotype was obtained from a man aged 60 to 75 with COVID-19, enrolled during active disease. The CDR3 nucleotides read TGTGCCAGCAGCAGGCCGTGGGGGTCGGGAGACTATGGCTACACCTTC. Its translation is CASSRPWGSGDYGYTF. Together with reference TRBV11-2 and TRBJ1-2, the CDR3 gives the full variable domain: EAGVAQSPRYKIIEKRQSVAFWCNPISGHATLYWYQQILGQGPKLLIQFQNNGVVDDSQLPKDRFSAERLKGVDSTLKIQPAKLEDSAVYLCASSRPWGSGDYGYTFGSGTRLTVV.